This record covers a single TCR beta chain. Looked up from germline, CDR1 is MNHEY and CDR2 is SVGAGI. The CDR3 has 12 residues. The V end lost 7 bases, the J end lost 8 bases, and 14 bases lay between the germline ends. Libraries were prepared by immunoSEQ multiplex PCR; TCRdb keeps only in-frame clonotypes and omits some of them. The repertoire includes roughly 80,000 clones, about nine tenths of them detected once, and approximately 2.4% sits in the top ten. This sample was taken from a study of OX40 agonist ivuxolimab in advanced cancers. In the study overall: At 0.01 to 10 mg/kg, ivuxolimab was administered intravenously to patients every 2 weeks.

The material sequenced was CD4+ or CD8+ T cells sorted from blood, taken in a trial of the OX40 agonist ivuxolimab. The sequence derives from an adult with an advanced solid tumor such as melanoma, head and neck, liver or kidney cancer. The J gene is TRBJ2-5, the V gene TRBV6-5, with D perhaps TRBD2 (6 bases). The CDR3 loop reads CASKRREGTQYF. The CDR3 nucleotides read TGTGCCAGCAAGAGGCGGGAAGGAACCCAGTACTTC.